The 25 T cell receptor beta chains below all came from one sample that was sequenced in a study of T cell repertoires in cytomegalovirus infection. A single record per CDR3 protein comes from TCRdb applying MiXCR to the reads. This table holds 65,000 to 95,000 distinct CDR3 sequences, 3.7% found once. The sequenced material came from PBMCs. Receptors originate from a human donor in good health (CMV status not recorded). Some clones in this sample may be carry-over from other donors' samples.

This clonotype was found many times. The chain joins TRBV20-1 to TRBJ2-7, with D unclear. The germline gives CDR1 DFQATT, CDR2 SNEGSKA (reference sequence). V lost 8 bases, J lost 5 bases, and 10 bases lay in between. This CDR3 spans 10 amino acids. The CDR3 sequence is CSSGLHEQYF. CDR3 bases: TGCAGTTCTGGGTTGCACGAGCAGTACTTC.

This clonotype was recorded many times. The genes are TRBV3-1 and TRBJ1-5; D call uncertain. The CDR3 has 15 residues. Germline V CDR1 and CDR2: LGHDT, YNNKEL (reference sequence). Trimming cost V 2 bases and J 6 bases, with 14 bases left between them. Here the CDR3 reads CASSQTATSGQPQHF. The CDR3 nucleotides are TGTGCCAGCAGCCAAACGGCAACTTCAGGTCAGCCCCAGCATTTT.

This clonotype was counted at least ten times. The chain joins TRBV6-1 to TRBJ2-7; D possibly corresponds to TRBD1 (5 bases). Per germline, CDR1 MNHNS and CDR2 SASEGT. The CDR3 contains 12 residues. V lost 5 bases to trimming and J lost 6 bases, with 11 bases between them. CDR3 sequence reads: CASSPDSSEQYF. The CDR3 DNA reads as TGTGCCAGCAGTCCCGACAGTTCCGAGCAGTACTTC.

This clonotype was counted at least ten times. This rearrangement joins TRBV6-1 to TRBJ1-2, with D possibly matching TRBD1 (6 bases). V was trimmed by 2 bases and J by 9 bases, leaving 7 bases between them. CDR3 size: 11 residues. CDR1 is MNHNS, CDR2 SASEGT, per germline. The CDR3 protein is CASSEWDSYTF. For the CDR3, the DNA is TGTGCCAGCAGTGAATGGGACAGCTACACCTTC.

This clonotype has ten or more counts. The CDR3 is CASSLKGNYGYTF. The CDR3 coding sequence is TGTGCCAGCAGTTTAAAGGGAAACTATGGCTACACCTTC. The chain carries TRBV12-3 or TRBV12-4 and TRBJ1-2; D not resolved. Trimming shortened V by 2 bases and J by 2 bases, and 6 bases separated the two germline ends. The CDR3 is made up of 13 amino acids.

This clonotype was picked up many times. The rearrangement uses TRBV7-9 and TRBJ2-1; D is unclear. The CDR3 runs to 13 residues. Trimming removed 5 bases at V and 10 bases at J, with 15 bases between. The germline V gene encodes CDR1 SEHNR and CDR2 FQNEAQ (reference sequence). DNA for the CDR3: TGTGCCAGCAGCAACCCATTATATCGGGAGCAGTTCTTC. Its protein is CASSNPLYREQFF.

Ten or more counts support this clonotype. This chain uses TRBV20-1 with TRBJ1-2; TRBD1 agrees at 7 bases. The J segment lost 0 bases and the V segment lost 6 bases, leaving 7 bases of the junction unmatched. CDR1 and CDR2 (germline): DFQATT, SNEGSKA (reference sequence). The CDR3 loop spans 14 amino acids. CDR3 region: CSAQGQQTNYGYTF. The CDR3, as DNA: TGCAGTGCCCAGGGACAGCAGACTAACTATGGCTACACCTTC.

This clonotype was observed many times. The V gene is TRBV7-2, the J gene TRBJ1-1; D is possibly TRBD1 (5 bases). CDR1 and CDR2 from the germline V gene are SGHTA and FQGNSA. This CDR3 is built from 15 residues. V lost 6 bases and J lost 2, with 16 bases in between. CDR3 bases: TGTGCCAGCAGTCCCAAACCGGGGGGAAACACTGAAGCTTTCTTT. This encodes CASSPKPGGNTEAFF.

Ten or more counts support this clonotype. The chain combines TRBV2 with TRBJ1-3; D is unclear. Germline CDR1 is SNHLY and CDR2 is FYNNEI. The V end was cut by 5 bases, the J end by 0 bases, with 5 bases between. The CDR3 is 13 residues long. CDR3 nucleotides: TGTGCCAGCAGTTTCAACTCTGGAAACACCATATATTTT. Its translation: CASSFNSGNTIYF.

There are many counts of this clonotype. The chain joins TRBV7-2 to TRBJ2-3, with D unresolved. Trimming took off 1 base at V and 5 bases at J, with 7 bases between the two ends. The CDR3 extends over 13 amino acids. Germline values: CDR1 SGHTA, CDR2 FQGNSA. The CDR3 region has the DNA TGTGCCAGCAGCTTAGACCTAGGAGATACGCAGTATTTT. Its translation is CASSLDLGDTQYF. Looking up the rest from reference TRBV7-2 and TRBJ2-3 gives the full variable domain: GAGVSQSPSNKVTEKGKDVELRCDPISGHTALYWYRQSLGQGLEFLIYFQGNSAPDKSGLPSDRFSAERTGGSVSTLTIQRTQQEDSAVYLCASSLDLGDTQYFGPGTRLTVL.

This clonotype showed up many times. This rearrangement joins TRBV20-1 to TRBJ2-1, with TRBD2 matching over 7 bases. Germline CDR1 is DFQATT and CDR2 is SNEGSKA (reference sequence). J gave up 9 bases and V 0 bases, and 14 bases lay outside the gene matches. This CDR3 has 16 amino acids. DNA for the CDR3: TGCAGTGCTAGAGATGACGGGGGGAAGTCCCTTGGTGAGCAGTTCTTC. It codes for CSARDDGGKSLGEQFF.

Many counts were recorded for this clonotype. This chain links TRBV3-1 with TRBJ2-1; D is possibly TRBD1 (6 bases). From germline, CDR1 is LGHDT and CDR2 YNNKEL (reference sequence). The CDR3 spans 14 residues. V lost 6 bases to trimming and J lost 5 bases, with 14 bases between them. The CDR3 loop reads CASSYGTPHNEQFF. The DNA of the CDR3 is TGTGCCAGCAGTTACGGGACACCCCACAATGAGCAGTTCTTC.

This clonotype has at least ten counts. The chain uses TRBV20-1 and TRBJ2-3; D tentatively reads TRBD1 or TRBD2 (6 bases each). The V end lost 2 bases, the J end lost 6 bases, and 12 bases lay between the germline ends. Per the germline V gene, CDR1 is DFQATT and CDR2 is SNEGSKA (reference sequence). The CDR3 extends over 13 amino acids. This CDR3 reads CSARTGAVDTQYF. The CDR3 DNA is TGCAGTGCTAGAACGGGGGCTGTGGATACGCAGTATTTT.

This clonotype was seen repeatedly, ten times or more. The V gene is TRBV20-1, the J gene TRBJ1-2; D is uncertain. CDR3 length: 14 residues. The V and J ends lost 2 bases and 5 bases respectively, with 15 bases between them. Germline-derived CDR1 and CDR2 are DFQATT and SNEGSKA (reference sequence). CDR3 in DNA: TGCAGTGCTAGATTGACGCAGATGATGTATGGCTACACCTTC. This translates into CSARLTQMMYGYTF.

This clonotype was recorded many times. This chain uses TRBV7-8 with TRBJ2-5; D is unclear. Per germline, CDR1 SGHVS and CDR2 FQNEAQ. The CDR3 consists of 15 residues. V lost 2 bases and J 2 bases, leaving 12 bases between the germline ends. The CDR3 protein is CASSLSPGEQETQYF. The CDR3 DNA is TGTGCCAGCAGCTTAAGCCCCGGCGAGCAAGAGACCCAGTACTTC. The full variable domain, rest sourced from reference TRBV7-8 and TRBJ2-5, is GAGVSQSPRYKVAKRGQDVALRCDPISGHVSLFWYQQALGQGPEFLTYFQNEAQLDKSGLPSDRFFAERPEGSVSTLKIQRTQQEDSAVYLCASSLSPGEQETQYFGPGTRLLVL.

This clonotype showed up many times. The genes are TRBV19 and TRBJ1-1; D might be TRBD1 (5 bases). Germline loops: CDR1 LNHDA, CDR2 SQIVND (reference sequence). This CDR3 has 16 amino acids. With 3 bases removed from V and 0 bases from J, the gap between germline ends came to 14 bases. The CDR3 region is CASSIYDRTMNTEAFF. In nucleotides, the CDR3 is TGTGCCAGTAGTATTTATGACAGAACCATGAACACTGAAGCTTTCTTT. Full variable domain (outside the CDR3, taken from reference TRBV19 and TRBJ1-1): DGGITQSPKYLFRKEGQNVTLSCEQNLNHDAMYWYRQDPGQGLRLIYYSQIVNDFQKGDIAEGYSVSREKKESFPLTVTSAQKNPTAFYLCASSIYDRTMNTEAFFGQGTRLTVV.

This clonotype was seen repeatedly, ten times or more. This sequence joins TRBV28 and TRBJ2-2; the match to TRBD2 covers 14 bases. CDR3 length equals 16 residues. Per germline, CDR1 MDHEN and CDR2 SYDVKM. The ends lost 4 bases at V and 4 bases at J; junction bases unmatched: 2. This CDR3 reads CASSSGTSGGTGELFF. Written as DNA, the CDR3 is TGTGCCAGCAGTTCGGGGACTAGCGGGGGCACCGGGGAGCTGTTTTTT.

Ten or more counts support this clonotype. This chain links TRBV7-3 with TRBJ2-2, with D perhaps matching TRBD1 (5 bases). The length of the CDR3 is 12 residues. Trimming cost V 6 bases and J 8 bases, with 10 bases left between them. Germline assignment: CDR1 SGHTA and CDR2 FQGTGA. The CDR3 DNA reads as TGTGCCAGCAGGGGGCGAGCGGGGGAGCTGTTTTTT. This codes for CASRGRAGELFF.

The sample holds many counts of this clonotype. The rearrangement links TRBV12-3 or TRBV12-4 to TRBJ1-3, with D unresolved. This CDR3 contains 13 residues. Trimming pared 4 bases from V and 7 bases from J, leaving 11 bases between. CDR3 nucleotides: TGTGCCAGCAGTTCCACTCTTGGGAACACCATATATTTT. It codes for CASSSTLGNTIYF.

This clonotype was seen a few times. V and J are TRBV6-2 or TRBV6-3 and TRBJ2-7; TRBD1 matches at 9 bases. The germline CDR1 and CDR2 sequences are MNHEY and SVGEGT. V shed 6 bases and J 2 bases; nucleotides not matched to a gene: 8. The CDR3 covers 15 residues. Written as DNA, the CDR3 is TGTGCCAGCAGCCTTGGACAGGGGTGGACCTACGAGCAGTACTTC. Translation gives CASSLGQGWTYEQYF.

This clonotype was seen ten or more times. The chain uses TRBV24-1 and TRBJ2-1; the D is unclear. The ends were cut back, 4 bases at V and 5 bases at J, with 17 bases in the middle. Germline V CDR1 and CDR2: KGHDR, SFDVKD. CDR3 length: 16 residues. As DNA, the CDR3 is TGTGCCACCAGTGACCCCAGGCCCGGCGATCACAATGAGCAGTTCTTC. Encoded protein: CATSDPRPGDHNEQFF.

This clonotype has at least ten counts. The chain recombines TRBV7-2 with TRBJ1-1; D is undetermined. Looked up from germline, CDR1 is SGHTA and CDR2 is FQGNSA. The V end was cut by 5 bases, the J end by 0 bases, with 7 bases between. The CDR3 covers 13 residues. In DNA, the CDR3 is TGTGCCAGCAGCGGTGACCTGAACACTGAAGCTTTCTTT. It codes for CASSGDLNTEAFF.

This clonotype was picked up many times. The rearrangement links TRBV25-1 to TRBJ1-6; D is possibly TRBD1 (5 bases). The germline CDR1 and CDR2 sequences are MGHDK and SYGVNS. There are 13 residues in the CDR3. Trimming took 3 bases from V and 7 from J, leaving 7 bases between them. CDR3 nucleotide sequence: TGTGCCAGCAGTGAGGGGGGGAATTCACCCCTCCACTTT. Protein: CASSEGGNSPLHF.

This clonotype was picked up many times. The chain recombines TRBV12-3 or TRBV12-4 with TRBJ2-7; 7 bases align to TRBD1. The CDR3 is 13 residues long. J gave up 9 bases and V 6 bases, and 11 bases lay outside the gene matches. In nucleotides, the CDR3 is TGTGCCAGCAGGGGGGACAGTCCTTTGGTGCAGTACTTC. Its translation is CASRGDSPLVQYF.

In this sample, this clonotype turned up many times. The chain links TRBV7-2 to TRBJ1-2; 7 bases map to TRBD1. Germline V gene data show CDR1 as SGHTA and CDR2 as FQGNSA. CDR3 size: 16 residues. Unmatched junction bases numbered 8, after V lost 3 bases and J lost 1 base. The CDR3 protein is CASSFSPGQNNYGYTF. In nucleotides, the CDR3 is TGTGCCAGCAGCTTTTCCCCGGGACAGAATAACTATGGCTACACCTTC.